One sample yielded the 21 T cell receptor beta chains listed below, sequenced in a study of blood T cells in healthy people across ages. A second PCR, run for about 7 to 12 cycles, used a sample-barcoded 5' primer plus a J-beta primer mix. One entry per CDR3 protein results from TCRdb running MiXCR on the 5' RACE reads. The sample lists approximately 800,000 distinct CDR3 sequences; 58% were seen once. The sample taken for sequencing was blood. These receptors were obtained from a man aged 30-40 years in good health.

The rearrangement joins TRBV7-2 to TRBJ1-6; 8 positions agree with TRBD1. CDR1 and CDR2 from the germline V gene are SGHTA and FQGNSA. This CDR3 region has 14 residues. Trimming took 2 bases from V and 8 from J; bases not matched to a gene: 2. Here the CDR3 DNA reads TGTGCCAGCAGCTTAAAGACAGGGGATTCACCCCTCCACTTT. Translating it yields CASSLKTGDSPLHF.

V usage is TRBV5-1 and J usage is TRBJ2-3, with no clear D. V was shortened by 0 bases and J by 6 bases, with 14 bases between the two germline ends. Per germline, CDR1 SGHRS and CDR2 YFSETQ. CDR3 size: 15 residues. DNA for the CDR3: TGCGCCAGCAGCTTGGAGGCATCCCGGTCGGATACGCAGTATTTT. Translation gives CASSLEASRSDTQYF.

As DNA, the CDR3 is TGTGCCACCAGCAGAGGCTCGACAGGGGGGGAGCAGTACTTC. Protein: CATSRGSTGGEQYF. This sequence joins TRBV15 and TRBJ2-7; 9 bases match TRBD1. This CDR3 has 14 residues. Germline values: CDR1 LNHNV, CDR2 YYDKDF (reference sequence). V shed 1 base, J shed 7 bases, and the junction held 5 bases outside the gene matches.

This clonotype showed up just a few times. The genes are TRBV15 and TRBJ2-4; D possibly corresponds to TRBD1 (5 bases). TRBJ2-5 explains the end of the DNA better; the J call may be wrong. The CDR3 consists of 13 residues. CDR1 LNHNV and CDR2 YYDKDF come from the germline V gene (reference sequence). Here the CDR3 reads CATSVGRGETQYF. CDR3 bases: TGTGCCACCAGCGTCGGTAGGGGAGAGACCCAGTACTTC.

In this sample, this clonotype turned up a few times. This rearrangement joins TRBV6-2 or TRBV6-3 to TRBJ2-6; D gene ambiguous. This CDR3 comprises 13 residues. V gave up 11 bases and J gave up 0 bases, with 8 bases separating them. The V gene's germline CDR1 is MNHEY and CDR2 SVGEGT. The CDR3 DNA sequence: TGTGCCGCAGATCGCTCTGGGGCCAACGTCCTGACTTTC. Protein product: CAADRSGANVLTF.

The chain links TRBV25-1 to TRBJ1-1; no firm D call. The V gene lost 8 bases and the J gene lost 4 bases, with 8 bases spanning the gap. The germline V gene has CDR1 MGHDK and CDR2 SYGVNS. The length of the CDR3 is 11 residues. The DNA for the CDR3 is TGTGCCAGCCTTTCCAGCACTGAAGCTTTCTTT. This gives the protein CASLSSTEAFF.

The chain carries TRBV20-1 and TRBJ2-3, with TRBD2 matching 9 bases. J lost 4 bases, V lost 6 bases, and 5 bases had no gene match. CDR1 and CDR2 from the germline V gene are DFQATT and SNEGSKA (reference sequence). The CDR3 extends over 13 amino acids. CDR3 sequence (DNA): TGCAGTGCCCGAGGCGGGGGGGCAGATACGCAGTATTTT. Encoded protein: CSARGGGADTQYF.

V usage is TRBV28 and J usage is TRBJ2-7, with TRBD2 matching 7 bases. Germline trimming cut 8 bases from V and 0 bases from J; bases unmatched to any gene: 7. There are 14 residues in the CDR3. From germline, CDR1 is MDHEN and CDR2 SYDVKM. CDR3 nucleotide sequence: TGTGCCAGCCGCTTGGCTAGCGGCTCCTACGAGCAGTACTTC. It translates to CASRLASGSYEQYF.

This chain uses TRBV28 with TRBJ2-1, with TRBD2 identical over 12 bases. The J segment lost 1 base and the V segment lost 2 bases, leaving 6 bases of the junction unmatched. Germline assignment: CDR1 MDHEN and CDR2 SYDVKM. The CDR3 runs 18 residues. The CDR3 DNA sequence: TGTGCCAGCAGTTTAACCGGGACTAGCGGGCCTTCCTACAATGAGCAGTTCTTC. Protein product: CASSLTGTSGPSYNEQFF.

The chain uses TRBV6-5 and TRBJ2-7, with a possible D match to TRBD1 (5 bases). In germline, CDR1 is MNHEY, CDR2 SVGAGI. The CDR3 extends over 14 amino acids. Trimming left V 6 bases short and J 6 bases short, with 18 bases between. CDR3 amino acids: CASRRQLGNPEQYF. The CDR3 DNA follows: TGTGCCAGCAGGAGACAGTTGGGTAATCCCGAGCAGTACTTC.

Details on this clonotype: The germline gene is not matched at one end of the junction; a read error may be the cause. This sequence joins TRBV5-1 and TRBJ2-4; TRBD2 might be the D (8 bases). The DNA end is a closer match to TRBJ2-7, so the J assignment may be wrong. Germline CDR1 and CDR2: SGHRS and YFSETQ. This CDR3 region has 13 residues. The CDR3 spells CAGSGGQNHEQYF. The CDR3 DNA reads TGCGCCGGCAGCGGGGGACAGAACCACGAGCAGTACTTC.

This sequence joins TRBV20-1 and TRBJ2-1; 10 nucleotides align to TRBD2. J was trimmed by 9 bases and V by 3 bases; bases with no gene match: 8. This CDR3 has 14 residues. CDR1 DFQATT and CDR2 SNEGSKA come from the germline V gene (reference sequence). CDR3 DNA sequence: TGCAGTGCTAGGGGGCTAGCGGGAGTGGGTGAGCAGTTCTTC. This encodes CSARGLAGVGEQFF.

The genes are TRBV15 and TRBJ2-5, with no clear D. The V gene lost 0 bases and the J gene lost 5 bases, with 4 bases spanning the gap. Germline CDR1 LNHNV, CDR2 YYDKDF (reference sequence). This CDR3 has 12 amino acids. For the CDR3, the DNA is TGTGCCACCAGCAGAGAGACGGAGACCCAGTACTTC. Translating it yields CATSRETETQYF.

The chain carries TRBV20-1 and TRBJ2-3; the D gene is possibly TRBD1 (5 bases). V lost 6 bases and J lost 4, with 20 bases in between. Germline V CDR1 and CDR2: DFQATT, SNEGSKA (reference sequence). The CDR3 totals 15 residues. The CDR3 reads CSAPDGSSGSDTQYF. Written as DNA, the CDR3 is TGCAGTGCCCCCGACGGATCCTCAGGGTCAGATACGCAGTATTTT.

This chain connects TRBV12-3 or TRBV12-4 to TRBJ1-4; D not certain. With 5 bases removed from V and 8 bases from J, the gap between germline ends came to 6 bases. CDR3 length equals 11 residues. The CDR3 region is CASSIQEKLFF. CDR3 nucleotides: TGTGCCAGCAGTATTCAAGAAAAACTGTTTTTT.

CDR3 region: CSARKTSGSWTDTQYF. CDR3 DNA sequence: TGCAGTGCTAGGAAGACTAGCGGGAGTTGGACAGATACGCAGTATTTT. The chain is built from TRBV20-1 and TRBJ2-3; TRBD2 agrees at 12 bases. The CDR3 has 16 residues. V gave up 3 bases and J gave up 3 bases; unmatched junction bases: 7. The germline CDR1 and CDR2 sequences are DFQATT and SNEGSKA (reference sequence).

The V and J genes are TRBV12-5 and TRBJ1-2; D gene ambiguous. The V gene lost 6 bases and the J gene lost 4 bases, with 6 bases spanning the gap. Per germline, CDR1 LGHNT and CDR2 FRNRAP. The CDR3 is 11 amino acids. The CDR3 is CASGVVYGYTF. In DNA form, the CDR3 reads TGTGCTAGTGGGGTGGTCTATGGCTACACCTTC.

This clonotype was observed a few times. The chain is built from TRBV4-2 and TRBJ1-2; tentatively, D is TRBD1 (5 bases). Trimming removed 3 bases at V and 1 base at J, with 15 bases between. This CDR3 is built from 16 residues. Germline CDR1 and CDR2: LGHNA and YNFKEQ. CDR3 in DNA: TGTGCCAGCAGCCACGCCTCCAGACAGAATAACTATGGCTACACCTTC. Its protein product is CASSHASRQNNYGYTF.

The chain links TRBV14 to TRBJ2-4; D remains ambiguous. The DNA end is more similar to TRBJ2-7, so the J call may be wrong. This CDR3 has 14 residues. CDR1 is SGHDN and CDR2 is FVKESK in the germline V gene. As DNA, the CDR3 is TGTGCCAGCAGCCCTCAGACCATTATCCACGAGCAGTACTTC. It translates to CASSPQTIIHEQYF.

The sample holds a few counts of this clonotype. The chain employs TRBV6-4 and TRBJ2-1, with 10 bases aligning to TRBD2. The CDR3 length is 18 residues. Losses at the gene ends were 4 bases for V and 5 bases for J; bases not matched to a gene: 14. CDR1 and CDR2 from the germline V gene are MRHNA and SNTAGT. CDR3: CASSVYLTGTSANNEQFF. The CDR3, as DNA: TGTGCCAGCAGTGTATACCTGACCGGGACTAGCGCTAACAATGAGCAGTTCTTC.

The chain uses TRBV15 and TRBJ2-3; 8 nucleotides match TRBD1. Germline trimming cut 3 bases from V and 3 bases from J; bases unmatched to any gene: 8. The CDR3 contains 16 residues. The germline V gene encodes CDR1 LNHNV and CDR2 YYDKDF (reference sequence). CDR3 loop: CATSRSQGAGTDTQYF. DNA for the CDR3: TGTGCCACCAGCAGGTCTCAGGGGGCAGGGACAGATACGCAGTATTTT.